This is a list of T cell receptor beta chains from one sample in a study of regulatory and conventional T cells in RAG deficiency. Produced via immunoSEQ multiplex PCR; TCRdb's table is partial and in-frame only. The data contain about 30,000 clones, 90% to 97% of them singletons. This sample was shared with a second study, whose subject was regulatory T cells.

Material for sequencing was CD25- CD4+ T cells sorted from blood. These receptors were collected from a human donor in good health. Both conserved end residues are part of each CDR3. D genes are given only for firm matches. The size field is filled for only some rows; it gives once, few, many or a size class.

>NA|TRBJ1-2|NA|TRBV6-4
CASSDTRDGYTF
TGCGCCAGCAGTGACACCAGGGATGGCTACACCTTC
>NA|TRBJ2-2|NA|TRBV19
CASSSDRNTGELFF
TGTGCCAGTAGTAGCGACAGGAACACCGGGGAGCTGTTTTTT
>NA|TRBJ1-1|TRBD1|TRBV18
CASSPTQGLYTEAFF
TGTGCCAGCTCACCCACACAGGGGCTATATACTGAAGCTTTCTTT
>NA|TRBJ2-4|NA|TRBV9
CASSERGTPVEAKNIQYF
TGTGCCAGCAGCGAGAGGGGGACCCCAGTTGAGGCCAAAAACATTCAGTACTTC
>NA|TRBJ2-1|NA|TRBV4-1
CASSQDPGLAGYNEQFF
TGCGCCAGCAGCCAAGATCCGGGGTTGGCCGGTTACAATGAGCAGTTCTTC
>NA|TRBJ1-3|NA|TRBV28
CASSPQANSGNTIYF
TGTGCCAGCAGTCCTCAGGCAAACTCTGGAAACACCATATATTTT
>NA|TRBJ2-5|NA|TRBV11-3
CASSTRTGSGETQYF
TGTGCCAGCAGCACGCGTACAGGGTCGGGAGAGACCCAGTACTTC
>NA|TRBJ2-5|TRBD1|TRBV5-1
CASSLEVQGAGTQYF
TGCGCCAGCAGCTTGGAAGTACAGGGGGCAGGGACCCAGTACTTC
>NA|TRBJ2-5|NA|TRBV5-1
CASSLDRQETQYF
TGCGCCAGCAGCTTGGACAGACAAGAGACCCAGTACTTC
>NA|TRBJ2-6|NA|TRBV18
CASRRGAQGANVLTF
TGTGCCAGCCGTCGGGGGGCGCAAGGGGCCAACGTCCTGACTTTC
>NA|TRBJ1-2|NA|TRBV7-9
CASTPQGYGYTF
TGTGCCAGCACCCCACAGGGTTATGGCTACACCTTC
>NA|TRBJ1-5|NA|TRBV6-6
CASSPDGLNQPQHF
TGTGCCAGCAGCCCCGACGGACTGAATCAGCCCCAGCATTTT
>NA|TRBJ1-2|NA|TRBV4-2
CASSQVSQGWDGYTF
TGTGCCAGCAGCCAAGTGAGCCAGGGGTGGGATGGCTACACCTTC
>NA|TRBJ1-1|NA|TRBV7-2
CASSLEVVGLEAFF
TGTGCCAGCAGCTTAGAGGTTGTGGGCCTTGAAGCTTTCTTT
>NA|TRBJ2-1|TRBD2|TRBV28
CASSLSRTSGTYNEQFF
TGTGCCAGCAGTCTAAGCCGGACTAGCGGGACCTACAATGAGCAGTTCTTC
>NA|TRBJ2-7|TRBD1|TRBV4-3
CASSQDVPGTGGFYEQYF
TGCGCCAGCAGCCAAGACGTCCCCGGGACAGGGGGCTTCTACGAGCAGTACTTC
>few|TRBJ1-3|TRBD1|TRBV10-3
CAISFTGGSGNTIYF
TGTGCCATCAGCTTTACAGGGGGCTCTGGAAACACCATATATTTT
>NA|TRBJ1-5|NA|TRBV15
CATSINRVGNQPQHF
TGTGCCACCAGCATCAACAGGGTTGGTAACCAGCCCCAGCATTTT
>NA|TRBJ1-2|NA|TRBV5-6
CASRLGITGNHYGYTF
TGTGCCAGCAGGTTGGGGATAACAGGGAACCACTATGGCTACACCTTC
>NA|TRBJ2-5|NA|TRBV11-2
CASSFETPPAKGQETQYF
TGTGCCAGCAGCTTTGAGACACCCCCGGCAAAGGGGCAAGAGACCCAGTACTTC
>few|TRBJ2-2|NA|TRBV11-2
CASSLQPGDTGELFF
TGTGCCAGCAGCTTACAACCAGGGGACACCGGGGAGCTGTTTTTT
>NA|TRBJ1-4|TRBD1|TRBV30
CAWSALQGLGEKLFF
TGTGCCTGGAGTGCCCTACAGGGGCTAGGTGAAAAACTGTTTTTT
>NA|TRBJ1-4|NA|TRBV5-1
CASSLGQVNEKLFF
TGCGCCAGCAGCTTGGGCCAGGTTAATGAAAAACTGTTTTTT
>NA|TRBJ1-3|NA|TRBV7-9
CASSLGSGASGNTIYF
TGTGCCAGCAGCTTAGGATCAGGGGCCTCTGGAAACACCATATATTTT
>NA|TRBJ2-5|NA|TRBV7-3
CASSADLATQYF
TGTGCCAGCAGCGCGGACCTAGCGACCCAGTACTTC
>once|TRBJ1-2|NA|TRBV30
CAWSVDRNYGYTF
TGTGCCTGGAGTGTGGACAGAAACTATGGCTACACCTTC
>NA|TRBJ1-4|TRBD1|TRBV5-1
CASSVGTGDEKLFF
TGCGCCAGCAGCGTAGGGACAGGGGATGAAAAACTGTTTTTT
>NA|TRBJ2-2|NA|TRBV29-1
CSVDDTKQVGELFF
TGCAGCGTTGACGACACCAAACAGGTCGGGGAGCTGTTTTTT
>NA|TRBJ2-4|TRBD2|TRBV30
CAWSGWGLENIQYF
TGTGCCTGGAGTGGTTGGGGACTAGAAAACATTCAGTACTTC